The 4 T cell receptor beta chains below all came from one sample that was sequenced in a study of spatial heterogeneity in lung cancer. Regarding the study as a whole: The number of expanded tumor alpha and beta chains correlated with mutation number.

MiXCR, run by TCRdb on the 5' RACE reads, gives a single entry per CDR3 protein. The table records about 24,000 distinct CDR3 sequences, 8.8% of them present only once. No antigen has been identified for these receptors. Time point denoted: sample taken at primary tumor resection. Sample: lung tumor tissue, taken at surgery. These receptors originate from a male donor with early-stage non-small cell lung cancer.

The rearrangement joins TRBV5-6 to TRBJ1-5, with a possible D match to TRBD1 (6 bases). There are 16 residues in the CDR3. Germline V CDR1 and CDR2: SGHDT, YYEEEE. Trimming stripped 0 bases from V and 2 bases from J, with 12 bases between. CDR3: CASSLATRGGNQPQHF. CDR3 DNA: TGTGCCAGCAGCTTGGCGACCAGGGGAGGCAATCAGCCCCAGCATTTT.

The table lists this clonotype with a few counts. The chain employs TRBV9 and TRBJ1-1, with a tentative D call TRBD1 (5 bases). Germline V gene data show CDR1 as SGDLS and CDR2 as YYNGEE. Trimming took 6 bases from V and 1 from J, leaving 13 bases between them. The CDR3 sequence is 14 residues long. Written as DNA, the CDR3 is TGTGCCAGCACCGAAGGACACACGAACACTGAAGCTTTCTTT. This codes for CASTEGHTNTEAFF.

In this sample, this clonotype turned up many times. This chain links TRBV28 with TRBJ2-6, with TRBD1 identical over 11 bases. With V trimmed by 6 bases and J by 1 base, 8 bases remained unmatched. The CDR3 covers 18 residues. CDR1 MDHEN and CDR2 SYDVKM come from the germline V gene. The CDR3 region has the DNA TGTGCCAGCAGCCAGGGACAGGGGGTTTTTTCTGGGGCCAACGTCCTGACTTTC. It yields the protein CASSQGQGVFSGANVLTF.

This clonotype was seen many times. The chain combines TRBV3-1 with TRBJ2-7; D unresolved. Germline V gene sequence: CDR1 LGHDT, CDR2 YNNKEL (reference sequence). The CDR3 runs to 11 residues. Trimming cost V 4 bases and J 3 bases, with 4 bases left between them. The CDR3: CASSRSYEQYF. The CDR3 coding sequence is TGTGCCAGCAGCCGAAGCTACGAGCAGTACTTC.